Listed below are T cell receptor beta chains from one sample, sequenced in a study of T cells of healthy individuals. TCRdb recomputed calls from the 5' RACE reads with MiXCR, one row per CDR3 protein. In the table there are tens of thousands of distinct CDR3 sequences, roughly 16% of which are singletons. Every receptor here comes from a human donor in good health. Both conserved end residues are part of each CDR3. Each record gives: V gene, J gene, D gene, clone size, CDR3 protein, CDR3 DNA. The D gene is left open where the match is weak. Clone size, where shown, is once, few, many, or a class for clones that have expanded.

>TRBV29-1|TRBJ1-5|TRBD1|many
CSVPPRDRGNDQPQHF
TGCAGCGTCCCTCCCCGGGACAGGGGCAATGATCAGCCCCAGCATTTT
>TRBV20-1|TRBJ2-5|TRBD2|many
CSARGGLGETQYF
TGCAGTGCTAGAGGGGGACTAGGGGAGACCCAGTACTTC
>TRBV7-6|TRBJ2-3|-|-
CASSSEIANRVNTDTQYF
TGTGCCAGCAGCTCGGAGATCGCGAACAGGGTGAATACAGATACGCAGTATTTT
>TRBV4-3|TRBJ2-1|-|many
CASSQIAGSYNEQFF
TGCGCCAGCAGCCAGATCGCCGGCAGTTACAATGAGCAGTTCTTC
>TRBV29-1|TRBJ1-1|TRBD1|many
CSSSLKGANTEAFF
TGCAGCTCCTCCCTAAAGGGGGCGAACACTGAAGCTTTCTTT
>TRBV6-2/TRBV6-3|TRBJ1-2|-|few
CASSSPQGYGYTF
TGTGCCAGCAGTTCCCCACAGGGTTATGGCTACACCTTC
>TRBV10-3|TRBJ2-3|-|-
CAISELGSSGTDTQYF
TGTGCCATCAGTGAGCTAGGTTCATCGGGGACAGATACGCAGTATTTT
>TRBV29-1|TRBJ1-2|TRBD1|many
CSVAAGGNYGYTF
TGCAGCGTTGCGGCAGGGGGGAACTATGGCTACACCTTC
>TRBV9|TRBJ1-6|-|many
CASSDDALGSPLHF
TGTGCCAGCAGCGACGACGCCCTAGGTTCACCCCTCCACTTT
>TRBV28|TRBJ2-1|TRBD2|few
CASTHPKLAGWPNEQFF
TGTGCCAGCACCCACCCCAAATTAGCGGGGTGGCCCAATGAGCAGTTCTTC
>TRBV28|TRBJ1-2|TRBD1|few
CASTSGQAWGYTF
TGTGCCAGCACCTCCGGACAGGCTTGGGGCTACACCTTC
>TRBV24-1|TRBJ1-1|TRBD1|many
CATSDRTGANTEAFF
TGTGCCACCAGTGATCGGACAGGGGCGAACACTGAAGCTTTCTTT
>TRBV28|TRBJ1-1|-|-
CASSFTLDRTRAFF
TGTGCCAGCAGTTTTACGTTAGACCGGACAAGGGCTTTCTTT
>TRBV7-8|TRBJ1-1|-|few
CASSLATAPEAFF
TGTGCCAGCAGCTTAGCAACAGCGCCCGAAGCTTTCTTT
>TRBV4-1|TRBJ2-7|-|many
CASSQGRDLSREQYF
TGCGCCAGCAGCCAAGGGCGGGACCTCTCACGCGAGCAGTACTTC
>TRBV7-9|TRBJ2-4|-|-
CASSLGLAKNIQYF
TGTGCCAGCAGCTTGGGACTAGCCAAAAACATTCAGTACTTC
>TRBV10-3|TRBJ1-1|TRBD1|many
CASKGQGDTEAFF
TGTGCCAGCAAGGGACAGGGTGACACTGAAGCTTTCTTT
>TRBV2|TRBJ1-5|-|many
CASSGGDQPQHF
TGTGCCAGCAGTGGTGGAGACCAGCCCCAGCATTTT
>TRBV7-9|TRBJ1-6|-|many
CASSPPSSYNSPLHF
TGTGCCAGCAGCCCCCCGAGCTCCTATAATTCACCCCTCCACTTT
>TRBV30|TRBJ2-2|TRBD2|few
CAWSPAGLAFGELFF
TGTGCCTGGAGTCCGGCGGGACTAGCGTTCGGGGAGCTGTTTTTT
>TRBV10-2|TRBJ1-6|-|many
CASSDRTEEFSFTYNSPLHF
TGCGCCAGCAGTGACAGGACAGAGGAATTTTCTTTTACCTATAATTCACCCCTCCACTTT
>TRBV5-1|TRBJ1-2|-|many
CASSLGTETNYGYTF
TGCGCCAGCAGCTTGGGAACAGAGACTAACTATGGCTACACCTTC
>TRBV9|TRBJ2-2|TRBD2|-
CASSVAGGGLTGELFF
TGTGCCAGCAGCGTAGCGGGAGGGGGGTTAACCGGGGAGCTGTTTTTT
>TRBV20-1|TRBJ1-5|TRBD1|-
CSASGTANQPQHF
TGCAGTGCTAGCGGGACAGCCAATCAGCCCCAGCATTTT
>TRBV6-2/TRBV6-3|TRBJ2-7|-|-
CASSYRRLYEQYF
TGTGCCAGCAGTTACCGGCGTCTCTACGAGCAGTACTTC
>TRBV5-1|TRBJ2-3|TRBD2|few
CASRGGGDGTDTQYF
TGCGCCAGCAGAGGCGGGGGTGACGGCACGGATACGCAGTATTTT
>TRBV4-2|TRBJ2-1|TRBD2|-
CDSSPGTSGGAGEQFF
TGTGACAGCAGCCCGGGGACTAGCGGGGGGGCGGGCGAGCAGTTCTTC
>TRBV25-1|TRBJ1-1|TRBD1|many
CASSTGAEAFF
TGTGCCAGCAGTACAGGGGCAGAAGCTTTCTTT
>TRBV4-1|TRBJ2-7|TRBD2|many
CASSRSTSGRVIGADEQYF
TGCGCCAGCAGCCGATCGACTAGCGGGAGGGTTATTGGGGCGGACGAGCAGTACTTC
>TRBV7-9|TRBJ1-5|-|few
CASSLGGSRPQHF
TGTGCCAGCAGCTTAGGGGGGTCCCGGCCCCAGCATTTT
>TRBV20-1|TRBJ2-1|-|few
CSAREMSGAGEQFF
TGCAGTGCTAGAGAGATGTCAGGGGCGGGTGAGCAGTTCTTC
>TRBV6-2/TRBV6-3|TRBJ1-5|-|-
CASKTLGNQPQHF
TGTGCCAGCAAGACTTTAGGAAATCAGCCCCAGCATTTT
>TRBV4-2|TRBJ2-1|-|few
CASSQDFGNEQFF
TGTGCCAGCAGCCAAGATTTCGGGAATGAGCAGTTCTTC
>TRBV7-9|TRBJ2-1|-|many
CASLPGSNYNEQFF
TGTGCCAGCCTACCCGGCTCCAACTACAATGAGCAGTTCTTC
>TRBV25-1|TRBJ2-3|TRBD2|many
CASSLSGGTADTQYF
TGTGCCAGCAGTCTTAGCGGGGGAACCGCAGATACGCAGTATTTT
>TRBV10-3|TRBJ2-1|-|few
CAISARDNEQFF
TGTGCCATCAGTGCCAGGGACAATGAGCAGTTCTTC
>TRBV6-1|TRBJ1-6|TRBD1|many
CASSELEDRANSPLHF
TGTGCCAGCAGTGAATTAGAGGACAGGGCGAATTCACCCCTCCACTTT
>TRBV29-1|TRBJ1-1|TRBD1|many
CSVATGGYTEAFF
TGCAGCGTTGCTACAGGGGGGTACACTGAAGCTTTCTTT
>TRBV4-2|TRBJ2-3|TRBD2|many
CASSGLLAGDDGDTQYF
TGTGCCAGCAGCGGATTACTAGCGGGAGACGACGGAGATACGCAGTATTTT
>TRBV2|TRBJ1-1|-|-
CASRKGRGGYTEAFF
TGTGCCAGCAGGAAGGGCAGGGGAGGGTACACTGAAGCTTTCTTT